This T cell receptor (beta chain) was observed in a study of T cells in women clearing cervical HPV infection. Study as a whole: Cases were women with histologically confirmed HPV16-related CIN3 or worse, including a couple of invasive cancers. No precancer developed; the control's incident HPV16 infection cleared within 12 months.

Dot-blot hybridization genotyped cervical HPV amplified with MY09/MY11 PCR. Repertoires were generated with immunoSEQ multiplex PCR, while TCRdb's copy carries only in-frame clones and drops some. This table holds tens of thousands of clones. The sequenced sample was blood buffy coat. The receptor comes from a woman between 18 and 70 years old with a cervical HPV16 infection that either progressed to CIN3+ or cleared (not recorded which).

The CDR3 loop is CASSLRTSGLDTQYF. The part of the CDR3 DNA that was read is TGTGCCAGCAGCTTGAGGACTAGCGGGCTAGATACG. The rearrangement uses TRBV7-9 and TRBJ2-3, with 11 bases matching TRBD2. The observed sequence ends 3 residues before the CDR3 terminus, with the missing tail filled in from the germline J gene. V lost 3 bases and J lost 5; bases outside the gene matches: 4. This CDR3 region has 15 residues. From germline, CDR1 is SEHNR and CDR2 FQNEAQ (reference sequence). Full variable domain (remainder filled in from reference TRBV7-9 and TRBJ2-3): DTGVSQNPRHKITKRGQNVTFRCDPISEHNRLYWYRQTLGQGPEFLTYFQNEAQLEKSRLLSDRFSAERPKGSFSTLEIQRTEQGDSAMYLCASSLRTSGLDTQYFGPGTRLTVL.